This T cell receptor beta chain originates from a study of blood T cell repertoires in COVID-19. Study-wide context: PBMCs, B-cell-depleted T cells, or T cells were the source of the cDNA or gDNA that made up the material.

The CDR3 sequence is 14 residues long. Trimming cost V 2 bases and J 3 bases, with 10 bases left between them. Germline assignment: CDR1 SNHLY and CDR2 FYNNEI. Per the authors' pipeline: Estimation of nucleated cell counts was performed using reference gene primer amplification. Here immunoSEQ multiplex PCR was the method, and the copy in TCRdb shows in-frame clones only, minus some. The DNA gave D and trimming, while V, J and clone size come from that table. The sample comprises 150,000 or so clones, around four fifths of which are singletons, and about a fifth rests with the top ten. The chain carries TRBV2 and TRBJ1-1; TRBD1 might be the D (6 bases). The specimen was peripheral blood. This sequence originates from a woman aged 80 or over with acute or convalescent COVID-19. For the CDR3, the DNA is TGTGCCAGCAGTGAATTGGGGGCGGACACTGAAGCTTTCTTT. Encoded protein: CASSELGADTEAFF.